Following are 14 T cell receptor beta chains from one sample sequenced in a study of cytomegalovirus exposure and HLA in healthy donors. Profiling relied on immunoSEQ multiplex PCR, and the TCRdb table lists in-frame clones only, not all of them. This sample has 200,000 or so clones, with 75% to 85% found just once. The sequencing input was PBMCs. The receptors shown here come from a woman in her thirties in good health and CMV-seropositive.

The chain carries TRBV15 and TRBJ2-7; D is undetermined. The CDR3 covers 14 residues. Germline V gene data show CDR1 as LNHNV and CDR2 as YYDKDF (reference sequence). Trimming took off 6 bases at V and 3 bases at J, with 15 bases between the two ends. CDR3 loop: CATSPIGGVYEQYF. Written as DNA, the CDR3 is TGTGCCACCAGTCCAATCGGTGGAGTCTACGAGCAGTACTTC.

This clone was seen ten or more times. The V gene is TRBV29-1, the J gene TRBJ2-3, with TRBD2 matching over 11 bases. After removal of 1 base from V and 1 base from J, the junction contained 4 bases not matched to a gene. The CDR3 consists of 16 residues. The germline gives CDR1 SQVTM, CDR2 ANQGSEA. CDR3 DNA: TGCAGCGTTGAAGTAGCGGGAGGGCTTGGCACAGATACGCAGTATTTT. Encoded protein: CSVEVAGGLGTDTQYF.

This chain connects TRBV16 to TRBJ1-1; D gene unclear. CDR3 length: 14 residues. Germline loops: CDR1 KGHSY, CDR2 FQNENV. V gave up 4 bases and J gave up 5 bases, with 14 bases separating them. CDR3 residues: CASSPRHPGTEAFF. In DNA form, the CDR3 reads TGTGCCAGCAGCCCCAGACACCCGGGGACTGAAGCTTTCTTT.

The gene calls are TRBV9 and TRBJ2-1, with 8 positions matching TRBD2. This CDR3 region has 15 residues. Losses at the gene ends were 5 bases for V and 6 bases for J; bases not matched to a gene: 10. CDR1 is SGDLS, CDR2 YYNGEE, per germline. CDR3 in DNA: TGTGCCAGCAGTCACGGGGGGCGGGAGGTCAATGAGCAGTTCTTC. The encoded protein is CASSHGGREVNEQFF.

The J gene is TRBJ1-5, the V gene TRBV28; possibly TRBD1 for D (5 bases). The CDR3 has 14 residues. Germline CDR1 reads MDHEN; CDR2 reads SYDVKM. V was clipped by 4 bases and J by 4 bases, with 11 bases between them. The CDR3 loop reads CASSSPGRNQPQHF. CDR3 in DNA: TGTGCCAGCAGTTCCCCAGGGCGTAATCAGCCCCAGCATTTT.

The chain joins TRBV15 to TRBJ2-7; TRBD1 is a possible D gene (6 bases). Germline loops: CDR1 LNHNV, CDR2 YYDKDF (reference sequence). This CDR3 is built from 14 residues. The V gene lost 1 base and the J gene lost 2 bases, with 9 bases spanning the gap. The chain's CDR3 is CATSRGQAPYEQYF. The DNA for the CDR3 is TGTGCCACCAGCAGAGGACAGGCACCCTACGAGCAGTACTTC.

The V and J genes are TRBV11-2 and TRBJ2-7; TRBD1 agrees at 7 bases. The CDR3 consists of 14 residues. The trim removed 5 bases at V and 7 bases at J, leaving 11 bases unmatched. CDR1 and CDR2 (germline): SGHAT, FQNNGV. The CDR3 DNA sequence: TGTGCCAGCAGCCCCCTCGGCAGGGGGTTGGAGCAGTACTTC. It encodes CASSPLGRGLEQYF. Complete variable domain (other parts from reference TRBV11-2 and TRBJ2-7): EAGVAQSPRYKIIEKRQSVAFWCNPISGHATLYWYQQILGQGPKLLIQFQNNGVVDDSQLPKDRFSAERLKGVDSTLKIQPAKLEDSAVYLCASSPLGRGLEQYFGPGTRLTVT.

This chain joins TRBV5-1 and TRBJ2-3; 9 bases are shared with TRBD2. The V segment lost 0 bases and the J segment 4 bases; nucleotides outside the gene matches: 6. There are 16 residues in the CDR3. Germline lookup yields CDR1 SGHRS and CDR2 YFSETQ. CDR3 nucleotide sequence: TGCGCCAGCAGCTTGGCGCCTAGCGGGATTGCAGATACGCAGTATTTT. Amino acids: CASSLAPSGIADTQYF.

This chain links TRBV27 with TRBJ1-5; D is possibly TRBD1 (6 bases). This CDR3 has 14 residues. CDR1 MNHEY and CDR2 SMNVEV come from the germline V gene (reference sequence). Trimming took 0 bases from V and 9 from J, leaving 12 bases between them. The CDR3 is CASSLSRGGRPQHF. The CDR3 DNA reads TGTGCCAGCAGTTTATCAAGGGGGGGGAGGCCCCAGCATTTT.

The rearrangement links TRBV7-8 to TRBJ1-1; tentatively, D is TRBD1 (5 bases). Germline V gene sequence: CDR1 SGHVS, CDR2 FQNEAQ. Trimming stripped 3 bases from V and 1 base from J, with 9 bases between. The CDR3 contains 14 residues. The CDR3 region is CASSFLTGNTEAFF. The DNA of the CDR3 is TGTGCCAGCAGCTTCCTTACAGGGAACACTGAAGCTTTCTTT.

J is TRBJ2-7 and V is TRBV5-1; 8 bases are shared with TRBD1. V lost 4 bases to trimming and J lost 3 bases; unmatched junction nucleotides: 3. This CDR3 is built from 13 residues. Germline V gene sequence: CDR1 SGHRS, CDR2 YFSETQ. This chain's CDR3 is CASSKGTGYEQYF. DNA of the CDR3: TGCGCCAGCAGCAAAGGGACAGGCTACGAGCAGTACTTC.

Comment on this clone: One base away lies a much larger clone, so this may be a sequencing read error. This chain uses TRBV29-1 with TRBJ1-1, with a possible D match to TRBD1 (6 bases). Germline CDR1 reads SQVTM; CDR2 reads ANQGSEA. Trimming took 2 bases from V and 1 from J, leaving 8 bases between them. The CDR3 consists of 13 residues. The CDR3 DNA sequence: TGCAGCGTTGAAAAACAGGGGAACACTGAAGCTTTCTTT. Protein: CSVEKQGNTEAFF.

The chain is built from TRBV5-1 and TRBJ2-7; 7 bases map to TRBD1. The V gene end was trimmed by 4 bases and the J gene end by 3 bases; junction bases not matched to a gene: 7. CDR3 length: 14 residues. The germline CDR1 and CDR2 sequences are SGHRS and YFSETQ. Here the CDR3 reads CASSPGTALYEQYF. The DNA of the CDR3 is TGCGCCAGCAGCCCCGGGACAGCACTCTACGAGCAGTACTTC. Based on the CDR3 plus reference TRBV5-1 and TRBJ2-7, the full variable domain is KAGVTQTPRYLIKTRGQQVTLSCSPISGHRSVSWYQQTPGQGLQFLFEYFSETQRNKGNFPGRFSGRQFSNSRSEMNVSTLELGDSALYLCASSPGTALYEQYFGPGTRLTVT.

This clone has just one count. The genes are TRBV7-9 and TRBJ1-4; D is undetermined. The ends were cut back, 5 bases at V and 8 bases at J, with 18 bases in the middle. CDR1 and CDR2 (germline): SEHNR, FQNEAQ (reference sequence). There are 15 residues in the CDR3. The CDR3 spells CASSPTTGVEEKLFF. Written as DNA, the CDR3 is TGTGCCAGCAGCCCGACGACGGGAGTCGAGGAAAAACTGTTTTTT.